This T cell receptor (beta chain) was sequenced for a study of OX40 agonist ivuxolimab in advanced cancers. Study-level background: The costimulatory receptor OX40 (CD134) was targeted by ivuxolimab, a fully human IgG2 agonistic monoclonal antibody. Intravenous ivuxolimab was administered to patients every 2 weeks at six dose levels: 0.01, 0.1, 0.3, 1.5, 3 and 10 mg/kg. Of the roughly 51 patients in dose escalation, 19 had hepatocellular carcinoma, some 15 had melanoma, 9 had renal cell carcinoma and 9 had head and neck cancer. A male proportion of about 79% and a mean age of approximately 58 years, ranging from roughly 23 to 80, were recorded for the dose-escalation cohort. Patients were allowed to have had prior anti-PD-1, anti-PD-L1 or anti-CTLA-4 therapy, and 40% of the dose-escalation patients had been treated with checkpoint inhibitors. Partial responses occurred in three dose-escalation patients, of whom one had hepatocellular carcinoma and two had cutaneous melanoma. Peripheral TCRbeta sequencing was intended to test whether TCR sequence diversity was altered and clonal T-cell expansion was caused by ivuxolimab. The paper describes the monotherapy dose-escalation part (N ≈ 51 patients) of the phase I trial of ivuxolimab.

The trial excluded patients who had a history of autoimmune disease or were on systemic immunosuppression. Peripheral blood for TCR sequencing was collected from all dose cohorts at baseline, on cycle 4 day 1, and on cycle 7 day 1. Samples were obtained from an open-label, multicenter, first-in-human phase I dose-escalation trial of ivuxolimab. Adults with locally advanced or metastatic head and neck squamous cell, hepatocellular, melanoma or renal cell carcinoma were enrolled in the trial. CD4+ and CD8+ T cells were sorted separately from peripheral blood before TCR sequencing. Including the terminal cysteine and phenylalanine, the CDR3 comprises 13 residues. Just the 39-base CDR3 DNA is kept, in frame starting at base 1. The germline V gene encodes CDR1 SNHLY and CDR2 FYNNEI. Cut back by 7 bases and 1 base, the V and J ends lie 9 bases apart. For sequencing of the TCRbeta CDR3 region, genomic DNA was extracted from the sorted cells. The immunoSEQ Assay was used for sequencing of TCRbeta CDR3 regions. Sourced from immuneACCESS, this table was stored by TCRdb with only in-frame sequences that have V and J called. A share of the clones is absent; for the studies checked, an unresolved V gene accounts for under half, and the remainder has no known explanation. In all, the sample holds 80,000 or so clones, and around 85% of those were seen once. In total, the top ten clones hold 1.5% to 2% of the sample.

Details on this clone: Its antigen is currently not known. Base qualities are not provided; no much larger clone lies one nucleotide away.

Study-wide conclusions, independent of this receptor: Low levels of normalized T-cell clonal expansion were also seen in some patients who did not respond. In partial responders in the 0.1-3.0 mg/kg groups, normalized peripheral clonal expansion was found to be among the lowest, especially among CD8+ T cells. After ivuxolimab, CD8+ T cells had more expanded clones than CD4+ T cells on average. Which antigens the clonally expanded peripheral T cells were specific for was not determined. At doses from 0.1 to 3.0 mg/kg, clonal expansion was seen in both CD4+ and CD8+ blood T cells between baseline and week 6.

The sequence is built from TRBV2 and TRBJ2-3, with the D gene uncertain. The sample here was CD4+ or CD8+ T cells sorted from blood, taken in a trial of the OX40 agonist ivuxolimab. This TCR was sampled from an adult with an advanced solid tumor such as melanoma, head and neck, liver or kidney cancer. The CDR3 sequence is CASKSLGTDTQYF. The DNA reads TGTGCCAGCAAGTCCCTGGGCACAGATACGCAGTATTTT. When the CDR3 is completed using the reference TRBV2 and TRBJ2-3 genes on either side, the full variable domain is EPEVTQTPSHQVTQMGQEVILRCVPISNHLYFYWYRQILGQKVEFLVSFYNNEISEKSEIFDDQFSVERPDGSNFTLKIRSTKLEDSAMYFCASKSLGTDTQYFGPGTRLTVL.